A selection of T cell receptor beta chains follows, all from one sample in a study of naive and memory T cell subsets. TCRdb re-called the 5' RACE reads through MiXCR, storing one row per CDR3 protein. The data contain 55,000 to 65,000 distinct CDR3 sequences, 6% to 8.5% of them seen just once; the ten biggest clones take up under 25%. These receptors all stem from a female donor in good health. Both conserved end residues are part of each CDR3. Fields, in order: J gene, V gene, CDR3 protein.

j_gene: TRBJ2-1
v_gene: TRBV3-1
CDR3aa: CASSQEPGQLYNEQFF

j_gene: TRBJ2-2
v_gene: TRBV12-3/TRBV12-4
CDR3aa: CASRQYPGLAGGNTGELFF

j_gene: TRBJ1-1
v_gene: TRBV24-1
CDR3aa: CATSDALGGTQFF

j_gene: TRBJ2-3
v_gene: TRBV5-1
CDR3aa: CASSLTPAGDTQYF

j_gene: TRBJ1-5
v_gene: TRBV12-3/TRBV12-4
CDR3aa: CASRVTGNQPQHF

j_gene: TRBJ2-7
v_gene: TRBV2
CDR3aa: CASVTPDRRYEQYF

j_gene: TRBJ1-5
v_gene: TRBV6-6
CDR3aa: CASSYGDINQPQHF

j_gene: TRBJ2-1
v_gene: TRBV29-1
CDR3aa: CSVELNEQFF

j_gene: TRBJ1-1
v_gene: TRBV11-2
CDR3aa: CASSLDTRSEAFF

j_gene: TRBJ2-3
v_gene: TRBV7-2
CDR3aa: CASSFSTDTQYF

j_gene: TRBJ2-5
v_gene: TRBV11-2
CDR3aa: CASSPGIIETQYF

j_gene: TRBJ2-1
v_gene: TRBV12-3/TRBV12-4
CDR3aa: CASITGTSGTNEQFF

j_gene: TRBJ2-5
v_gene: TRBV12-3/TRBV12-4
CDR3aa: CASSLSGRGQETQYF

j_gene: TRBJ1-3
v_gene: TRBV7-9
CDR3aa: CASSLMPVSSGNTIYF

j_gene: TRBJ2-5
v_gene: TRBV5-1
CDR3aa: CASRLAQETQYF

j_gene: TRBJ2-5
v_gene: TRBV6-2/TRBV6-3
CDR3aa: CASSYVRETQYF

j_gene: TRBJ1-1
v_gene: TRBV6-6
CDR3aa: CASSQQGSEAFF

j_gene: TRBJ1-2
v_gene: TRBV3-1
CDR3aa: CASSFGPGYTF

j_gene: TRBJ2-1
v_gene: TRBV2
CDR3aa: CASSVGQNNEQFF

j_gene: TRBJ2-6
v_gene: TRBV2
CDR3aa: CASSEFTVTSGANVLTF

j_gene: TRBJ2-1
v_gene: TRBV7-2
CDR3aa: CASTPRTGPPNEQFF

j_gene: TRBJ2-7
v_gene: TRBV20-1
CDR3aa: CSARDFMGQGGYEQYF

j_gene: TRBJ2-5
v_gene: TRBV6-5
CDR3aa: CASSYLGGSYETQYF

j_gene: TRBJ2-7
v_gene: TRBV4-1
CDR3aa: CASSREYSGGDYEQYF

j_gene: TRBJ1-1
v_gene: TRBV20-1
CDR3aa: CSTYRGTEAFF

j_gene: TRBJ2-7
v_gene: TRBV12-3/TRBV12-4
CDR3aa: CASSPKYEQYF

j_gene: TRBJ1-1
v_gene: TRBV29-1
CDR3aa: CSVGVNTEAFF

j_gene: TRBJ2-7
v_gene: TRBV20-1
CDR3aa: CSARDGGSYEQYF

j_gene: TRBJ1-2
v_gene: TRBV10-3
CDR3aa: CAIRKLDRDGYTF

j_gene: TRBJ2-1
v_gene: TRBV24-1
CDR3aa: CATNRGPYNEQFF

j_gene: TRBJ2-5
v_gene: TRBV6-6
CDR3aa: CASSYSVQETQYF

j_gene: TRBJ2-2
v_gene: TRBV3-1
CDR3aa: CASSQTGELFF

j_gene: TRBJ2-5
v_gene: TRBV29-1
CDR3aa: CSVEDSRDGHRQETQYF

j_gene: TRBJ1-1
v_gene: TRBV7-8
CDR3aa: CASSFELNTEAFF

j_gene: TRBJ2-7
v_gene: TRBV20-1
CDR3aa: CSARAPTGNLPYEQYF

j_gene: TRBJ2-2
v_gene: TRBV29-1
CDR3aa: CSVTTVVTGELFF

j_gene: TRBJ1-4
v_gene: TRBV29-1
CDR3aa: CSVEDPGGGTNEKLFF

j_gene: TRBJ2-5
v_gene: TRBV7-9
CDR3aa: CASSVGGQETQYF

j_gene: TRBJ2-3
v_gene: TRBV28
CDR3aa: CASSFGGSGADTQYF

j_gene: TRBJ1-1
v_gene: TRBV29-1
CDR3aa: CSVELQGVVTEAFF

j_gene: TRBJ1-1
v_gene: TRBV11-3
CDR3aa: CASSLERTTEAFF

j_gene: TRBJ2-1
v_gene: TRBV7-9
CDR3aa: CASSLSDNEQFF

j_gene: TRBJ1-1
v_gene: TRBV19
CDR3aa: CASSIGPPGQGTEAFF

j_gene: TRBJ2-1
v_gene: TRBV7-3
CDR3aa: CASSLKAGGNEQFF